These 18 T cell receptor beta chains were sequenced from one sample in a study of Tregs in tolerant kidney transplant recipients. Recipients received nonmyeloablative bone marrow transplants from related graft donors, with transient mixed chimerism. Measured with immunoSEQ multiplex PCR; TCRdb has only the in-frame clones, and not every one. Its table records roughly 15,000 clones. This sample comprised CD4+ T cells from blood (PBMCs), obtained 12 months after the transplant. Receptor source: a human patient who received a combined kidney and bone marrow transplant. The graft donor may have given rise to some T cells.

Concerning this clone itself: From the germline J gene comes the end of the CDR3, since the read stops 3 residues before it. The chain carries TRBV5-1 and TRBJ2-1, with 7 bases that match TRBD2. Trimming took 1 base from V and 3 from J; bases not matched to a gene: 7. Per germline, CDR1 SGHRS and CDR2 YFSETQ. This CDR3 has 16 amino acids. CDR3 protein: CASSLSLAEFYNEQFF. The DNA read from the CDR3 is TGCGCCAGCAGCTTGTCCCTAGCGGAGTTCTACAATGAG.

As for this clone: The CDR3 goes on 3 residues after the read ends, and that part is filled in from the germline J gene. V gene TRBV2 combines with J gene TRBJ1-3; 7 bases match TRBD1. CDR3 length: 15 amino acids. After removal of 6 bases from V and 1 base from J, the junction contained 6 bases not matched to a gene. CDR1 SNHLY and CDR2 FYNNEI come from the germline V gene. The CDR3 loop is CASSADRPSGNTIYF. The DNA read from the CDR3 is TGTGCCAGCAGCGCGGACAGGCCTTCTGGAAACACC. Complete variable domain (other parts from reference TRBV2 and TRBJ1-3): EPEVTQTPSHQVTQMGQEVILRCVPISNHLYFYWYRQILGQKVEFLVSFYNNEISEKSEIFDDQFSVERPDGSNFTLKIRSTKLEDSAMYFCASSADRPSGNTIYFGEGSWLTVV.

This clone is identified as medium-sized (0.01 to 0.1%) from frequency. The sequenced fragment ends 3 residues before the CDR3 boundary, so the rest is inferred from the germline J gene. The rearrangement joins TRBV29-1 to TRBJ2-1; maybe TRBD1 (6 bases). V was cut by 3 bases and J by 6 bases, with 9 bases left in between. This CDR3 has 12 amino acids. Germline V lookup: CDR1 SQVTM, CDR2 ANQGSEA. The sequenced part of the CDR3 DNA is TGCAGCGTTGACAGGGGTTCCAATGAG. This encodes CSVDRGSNE. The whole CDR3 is CSVDRGSNEQFF.

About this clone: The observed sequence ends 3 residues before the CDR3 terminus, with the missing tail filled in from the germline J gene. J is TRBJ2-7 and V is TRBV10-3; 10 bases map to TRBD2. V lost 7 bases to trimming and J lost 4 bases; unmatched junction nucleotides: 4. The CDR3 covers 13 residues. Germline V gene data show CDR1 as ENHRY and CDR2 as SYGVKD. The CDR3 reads CAIKSGRAYEQYF. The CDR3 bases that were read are TGTGCCATCAAAAGCGGGAGGGCTTACGAG.

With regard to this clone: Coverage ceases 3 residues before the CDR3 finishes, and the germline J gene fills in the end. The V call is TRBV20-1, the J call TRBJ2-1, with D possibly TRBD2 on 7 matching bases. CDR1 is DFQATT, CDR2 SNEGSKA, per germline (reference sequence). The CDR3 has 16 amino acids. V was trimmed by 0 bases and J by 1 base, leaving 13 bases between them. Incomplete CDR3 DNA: TGCAGTGCTAGAGATCTGCGGGGGCTTTCCTACAATGAG. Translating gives CSARDLRGLSYNE. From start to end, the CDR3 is CSARDLRGLSYNEQFF.

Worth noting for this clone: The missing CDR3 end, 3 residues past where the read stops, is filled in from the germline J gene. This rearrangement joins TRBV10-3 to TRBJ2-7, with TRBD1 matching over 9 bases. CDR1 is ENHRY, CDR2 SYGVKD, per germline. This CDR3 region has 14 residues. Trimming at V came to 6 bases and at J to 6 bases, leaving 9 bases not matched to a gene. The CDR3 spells CAISSGTGSGEQYF. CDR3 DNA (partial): TGTGCCATCAGCTCCGGGACAGGGTCGGGCGAG.

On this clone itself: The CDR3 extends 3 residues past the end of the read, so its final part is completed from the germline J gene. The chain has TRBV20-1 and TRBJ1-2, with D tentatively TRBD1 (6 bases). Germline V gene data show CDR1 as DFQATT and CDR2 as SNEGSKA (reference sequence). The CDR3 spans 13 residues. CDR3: CSATRVGGGGYTF. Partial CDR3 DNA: TGCAGTGCTACCCGAGTGGGAGGGGGAGGC.

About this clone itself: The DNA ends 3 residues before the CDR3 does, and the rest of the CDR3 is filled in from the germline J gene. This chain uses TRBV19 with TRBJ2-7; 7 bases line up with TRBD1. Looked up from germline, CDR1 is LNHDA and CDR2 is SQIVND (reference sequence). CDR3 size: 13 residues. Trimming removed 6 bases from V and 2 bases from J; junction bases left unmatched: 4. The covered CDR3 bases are TGTGCCAGTAGCCGACAGGGTACCTACGAG. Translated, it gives CASSRQGTYE. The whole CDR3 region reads CASSRQGTYEQYF.

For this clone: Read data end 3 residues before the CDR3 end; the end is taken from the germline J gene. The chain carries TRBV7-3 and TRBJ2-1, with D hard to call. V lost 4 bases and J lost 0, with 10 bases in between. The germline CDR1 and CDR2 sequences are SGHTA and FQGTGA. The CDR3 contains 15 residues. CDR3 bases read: TGTGCCAGCAGCTCCACACCGATCTCCTACAATGAG. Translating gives CASSSTPISYNE. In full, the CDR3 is CASSSTPISYNEQFF.

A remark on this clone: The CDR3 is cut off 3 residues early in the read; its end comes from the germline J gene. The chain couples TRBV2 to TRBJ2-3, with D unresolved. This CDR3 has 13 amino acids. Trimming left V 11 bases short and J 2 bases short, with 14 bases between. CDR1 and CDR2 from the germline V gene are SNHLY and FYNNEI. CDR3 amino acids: CAGLGPYTDTQYF. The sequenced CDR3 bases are TGTGCCGGGCTGGGTCCCTACACAGATACG.

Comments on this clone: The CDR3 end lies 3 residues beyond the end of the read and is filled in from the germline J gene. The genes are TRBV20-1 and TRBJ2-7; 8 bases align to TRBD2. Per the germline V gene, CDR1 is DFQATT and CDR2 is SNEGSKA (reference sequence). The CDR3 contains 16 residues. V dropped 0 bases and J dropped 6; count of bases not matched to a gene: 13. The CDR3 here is CSARDRLAGPRGEQYF. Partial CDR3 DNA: TGCAGTGCTAGAGATCGGTTAGCGGGACCTCGGGGCGAG.

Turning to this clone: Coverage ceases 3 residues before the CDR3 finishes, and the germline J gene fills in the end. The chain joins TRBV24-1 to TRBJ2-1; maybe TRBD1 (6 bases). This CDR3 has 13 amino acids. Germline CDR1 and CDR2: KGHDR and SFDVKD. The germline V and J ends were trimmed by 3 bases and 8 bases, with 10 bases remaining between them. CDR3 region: CATSDVNRDEQFF. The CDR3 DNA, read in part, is TGTGCCACCAGTGATGTGAACAGGGATGAG.

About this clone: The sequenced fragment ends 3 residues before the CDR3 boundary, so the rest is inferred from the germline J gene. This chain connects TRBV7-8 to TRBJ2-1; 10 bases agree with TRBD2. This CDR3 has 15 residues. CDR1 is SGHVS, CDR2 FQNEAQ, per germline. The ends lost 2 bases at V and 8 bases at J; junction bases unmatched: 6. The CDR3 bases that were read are TGTGCCAGCAGCTTAAGGGCTAGCGGGAGCGATGAG. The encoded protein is CASSLRASGSDE. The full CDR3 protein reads CASSLRASGSDEQFF. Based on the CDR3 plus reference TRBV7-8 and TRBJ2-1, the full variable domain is GAGVSQSPRYKVAKRGQDVALRCDPISGHVSLFWYQQALGQGPEFLTYFQNEAQLDKSGLPSDRFFAERPEGSVSTLKIQRTQQEDSAVYLCASSLRASGSDEQFFGPGTRLTVL.

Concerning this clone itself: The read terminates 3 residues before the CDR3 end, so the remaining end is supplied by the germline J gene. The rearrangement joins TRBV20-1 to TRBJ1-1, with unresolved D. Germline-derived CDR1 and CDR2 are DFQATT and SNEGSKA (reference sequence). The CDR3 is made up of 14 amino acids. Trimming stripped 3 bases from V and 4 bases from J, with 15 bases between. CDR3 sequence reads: CSASERVIGTEAFF. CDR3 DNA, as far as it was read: TGCAGTGCTAGTGAGAGGGTGATAGGCACTGAA.

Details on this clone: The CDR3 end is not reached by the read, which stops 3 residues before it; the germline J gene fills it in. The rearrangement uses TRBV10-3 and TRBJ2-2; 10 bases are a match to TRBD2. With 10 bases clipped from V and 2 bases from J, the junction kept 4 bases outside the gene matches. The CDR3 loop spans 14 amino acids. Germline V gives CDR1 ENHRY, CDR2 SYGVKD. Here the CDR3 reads CASRTSGNTGELFF. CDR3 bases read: TGTGCCAGCCGGACTAGCGGCAACACCGGGGAG.

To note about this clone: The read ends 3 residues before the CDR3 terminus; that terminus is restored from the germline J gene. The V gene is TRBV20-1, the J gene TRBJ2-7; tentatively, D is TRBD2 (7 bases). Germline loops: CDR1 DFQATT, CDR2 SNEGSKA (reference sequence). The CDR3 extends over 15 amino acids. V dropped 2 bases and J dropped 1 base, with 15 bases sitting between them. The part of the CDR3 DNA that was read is TGCAGTGCTAGACTAGGGGGAGGGTTTTCCTACGAG. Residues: CSARLGGGFSYE. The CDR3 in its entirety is CSARLGGGFSYEQYF.

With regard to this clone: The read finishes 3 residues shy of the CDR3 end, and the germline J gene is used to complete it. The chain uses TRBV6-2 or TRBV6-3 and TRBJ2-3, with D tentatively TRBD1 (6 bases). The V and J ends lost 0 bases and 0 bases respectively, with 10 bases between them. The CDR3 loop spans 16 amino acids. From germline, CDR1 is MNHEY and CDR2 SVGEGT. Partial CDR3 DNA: TGTGCCAGCAGTTACTCAGGACAGCAAAGCACAGATACG. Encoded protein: CASSYSGQQSTDT. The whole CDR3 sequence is CASSYSGQQSTDTQYF.

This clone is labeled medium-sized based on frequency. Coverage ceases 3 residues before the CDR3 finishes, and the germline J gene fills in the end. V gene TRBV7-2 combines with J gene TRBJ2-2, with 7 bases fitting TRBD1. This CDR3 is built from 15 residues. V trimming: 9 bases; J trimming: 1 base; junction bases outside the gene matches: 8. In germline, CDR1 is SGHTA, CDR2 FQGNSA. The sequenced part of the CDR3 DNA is TGTGCCAGTAGGAGGAGACAGGGGAACACCGGGGAG. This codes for CASRRRQGNTGE. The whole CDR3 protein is CASRRRQGNTGELFF.